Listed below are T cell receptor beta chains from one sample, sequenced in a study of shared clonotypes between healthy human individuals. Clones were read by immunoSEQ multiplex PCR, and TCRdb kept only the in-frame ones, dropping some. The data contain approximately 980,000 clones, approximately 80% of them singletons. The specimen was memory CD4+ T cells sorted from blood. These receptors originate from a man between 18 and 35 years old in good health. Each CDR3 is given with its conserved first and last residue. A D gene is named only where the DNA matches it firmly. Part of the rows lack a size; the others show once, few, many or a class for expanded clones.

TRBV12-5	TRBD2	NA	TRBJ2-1	CASDLAGVGNEQFF	TGTGCTAGTGATTTAGCGGGAGTAGGGAATGAGCAGTTCTTC
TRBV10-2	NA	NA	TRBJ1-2	CASSVKGSHSGYTF	TGCGCCAGCAGTGTTAAAGGGAGCCACTCCGGCTACACCTTC
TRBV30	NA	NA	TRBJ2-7	CAWSVKSPGTSYEQYF	TGTGCCTGGAGTGTGAAATCGCCCGGGACCTCCTACGAGCAGTACTTC
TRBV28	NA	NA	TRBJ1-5	CASSSFGGDQPQHF	TGTGCCAGCAGTTCCTTTGGAGGGGACCAGCCCCAGCATTTT
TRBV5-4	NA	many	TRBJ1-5	CASSLDSGQPQHF	TGTGCCAGCAGCTTGGACAGCGGGCAGCCCCAGCATTTT
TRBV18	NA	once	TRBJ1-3	CASSPLTDSGNTIYF	TGTGCCAGCTCACCCTTGACAGACTCTGGAAACACCATATATTTT
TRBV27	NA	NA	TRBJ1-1	CASSYRSGVMNTEAFF	TGTGCCAGCAGTTATCGATCAGGGGTCATGAACACTGAAGCTTTCTTT
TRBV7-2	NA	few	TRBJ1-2	CASSLISGLTPYGYTF	TGTGCCAGCAGCTTAATATCGGGACTCACCCCTTATGGCTACACCTTC
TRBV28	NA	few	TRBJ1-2	CASSLSPGKYGYTF	TGTGCCAGCAGTTTAAGCCCTGGGAAATATGGCTACACCTTC
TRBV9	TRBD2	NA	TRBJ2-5	CASSGLAGSGGSETQYF	TGTGCCAGCAGCGGTCTAGCGGGGTCAGGGGGGTCAGAGACCCAGTACTTC
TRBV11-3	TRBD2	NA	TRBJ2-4	CASSSTSGPCIDIQYF	TGTGCCAGCAGCTCTACTAGCGGGCCCTGTATAGACATTCAGTACTTC
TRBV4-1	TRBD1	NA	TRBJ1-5	CASSYGTVNQPQHF	TGCGCCAGCAGCTATGGGACAGTGAATCAGCCCCAGCATTTT
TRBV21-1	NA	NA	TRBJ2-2	CASSKKTLAGGELFF	TGTGCCAGCAGCAAGAAGACACTTGCAGGGGGGGAGCTGTTTTTT
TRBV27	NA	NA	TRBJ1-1	CASSLYRNTEAFF	TGTGCCAGCAGTTTATACAGGAACACTGAAGCTTTCTTT
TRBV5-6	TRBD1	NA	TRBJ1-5	CASSLGAGGSSNQPQHF	TGTGCCAGCAGCTTGGGGGCAGGGGGCTCCAGCAATCAGCCCCAGCATTTT
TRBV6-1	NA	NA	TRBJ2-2	CASRRVTGELFF	TGTGCCAGCAGAAGGGTCACCGGGGAGCTGTTTTTT
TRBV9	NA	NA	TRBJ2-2	CASSARGPIGELFF	TGTGCCAGCAGCGCCCGGGGCCCCATCGGGGAGCTGTTTTTT
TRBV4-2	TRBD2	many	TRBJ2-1	CASSQATSGGAGLNEQFF	TGTGCCAGCAGCCAAGCGACTAGCGGGGGGGCCGGGTTAAATGAGCAGTTCTTC
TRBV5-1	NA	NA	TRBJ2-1	CASSLAVSYNEQFF	TGCGCCAGCAGCTTGGCCGTCAGCTACAATGAGCAGTTCTTC
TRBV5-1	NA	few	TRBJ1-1	CASSEGIEAFF	TGCGCCAGCAGCGAGGGTATTGAAGCTTTCTTT
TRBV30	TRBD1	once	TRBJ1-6	CAWMDRGANSPLHF	TGTGCCTGGATGGACAGGGGTGCTAATTCACCCCTCCACTTT
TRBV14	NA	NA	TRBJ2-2	CASSQVFPGELFF	TGTGCCAGCAGCCAAGTATTTCCCGGGGAGCTGTTTTTT
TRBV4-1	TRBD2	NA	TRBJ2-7	CASSQEDGRAGVEQYF	TGCGCCAGCAGCCAAGAAGACGGCCGAGCGGGGGTCGAGCAGTACTTC
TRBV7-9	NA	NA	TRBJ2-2	CASSLTGNGELFF	TGTGCCAGCAGCCTAACAGGGAACGGGGAGCTGTTTTTT
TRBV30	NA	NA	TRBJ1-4	CAWRRGAATNEKLFF	TGTGCCTGGAGAAGGGGGGCGGCAACTAATGAAAAACTGTTTTTT
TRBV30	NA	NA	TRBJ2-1	CAWNKRQASYNEQFF	TGTGCCTGGAATAAAAGACAGGCTAGCTACAATGAGCAGTTCTTC
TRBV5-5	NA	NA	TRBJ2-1	CASSLGPESSYNEQFF	TGTGCCAGCAGCCTAGGTCCGGAGTCTTCCTACAATGAGCAGTTCTTC
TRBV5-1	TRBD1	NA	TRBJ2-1	CASSPDPGQGSRNEQFF	TGCGCCAGCAGCCCGGACCCGGGACAGGGTTCGCGCAATGAGCAGTTCTTC
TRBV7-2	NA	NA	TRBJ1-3	CASSLASGNTIYF	TGTGCCAGCAGCTTAGCGTCTGGAAACACCATATATTTT
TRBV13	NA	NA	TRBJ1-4	CASSLFRGGGHEKLFF	TGTGCCAGCAGCTTATTTCGCGGGGGTGGTCATGAAAAACTGTTTTTT
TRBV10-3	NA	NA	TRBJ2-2	CAISESQSTVTGELFF	TGTGCCATCAGTGAGTCTCAGTCGACGGTCACCGGGGAGCTGTTTTTT
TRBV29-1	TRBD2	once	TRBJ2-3	CSVEASGRDTQYF	TGCAGCGTTGAGGCTAGCGGGAGGGATACGCAGTATTTT
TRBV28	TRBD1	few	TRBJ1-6	CASSRPDRVNSPLHF	TGTGCCAGCAGCCGTCCGGACAGGGTGAATTCACCCCTCCACTTT
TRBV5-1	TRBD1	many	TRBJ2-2	CASSTDRVATGELFF	TGCGCCAGCAGCACCGACAGGGTTGCGACCGGGGAGCTGTTTTTT
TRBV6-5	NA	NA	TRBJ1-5	CASSPGISNQPQHF	TGTGCCAGCAGTCCGGGGATAAGCAATCAGCCCCAGCATTTT
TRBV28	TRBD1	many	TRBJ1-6	CASSFTGVNSPLHF	TGTGCCAGCAGTTTTACAGGGGTTAATTCACCCCTCCACTTT
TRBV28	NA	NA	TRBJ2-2	CASSLPHLGPGELFF	TGTGCCAGCAGTTTACCGCATCTAGGTCCCGGGGAGCTGTTTTTT
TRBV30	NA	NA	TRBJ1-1	CAWSPGRMNTEAFF	TGTGCCTGGAGTCCCGGACGTATGAACACTGAAGCTTTCTTT
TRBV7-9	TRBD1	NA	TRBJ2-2	CASPKDQQGYTGELFF	TGTGCCAGCCCTAAAGACCAACAGGGGTACACCGGGGAGCTGTTTTTT
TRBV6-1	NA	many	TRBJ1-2	CASSEGSGGGYGYTF	TGTGCCAGCAGTGAAGGGTCGGGTGGGGGCTATGGCTACACCTTC
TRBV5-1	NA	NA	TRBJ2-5	CASSFQTDQETQYF	TGCGCCAGCAGCTTTCAGACAGACCAAGAGACCCAGTACTTC
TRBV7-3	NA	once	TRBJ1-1	CASSPQGRKNTEAFF	TGTGCCAGCAGCCCCCAGGGACGGAAGAACACTGAAGCTTTCTTT
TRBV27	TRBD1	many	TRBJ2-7	CASSSPGQGWHEQYF	TGTGCCAGCAGTTCGCCCGGACAGGGCTGGCACGAGCAGTACTTC
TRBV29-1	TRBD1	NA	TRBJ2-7	CSVTPGQGAYEQYF	TGCAGCGTAACCCCGGGACAGGGCGCCTACGAGCAGTACTTC
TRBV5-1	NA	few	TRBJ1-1	CASSDFGGSNTEAFF	TGCGCCAGCAGCGACTTTGGAGGCTCGAACACTGAAGCTTTCTTT
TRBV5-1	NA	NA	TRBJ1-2	CASQPDTALYGYTF	TGCGCCAGCCAACCGGACACCGCCCTCTATGGCTACACCTTC
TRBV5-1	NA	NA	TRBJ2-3	CASSLSAGSSTDTQYF	TGCGCCAGCAGCTTGTCGGCGGGGTCTAGCACAGATACGCAGTATTTT
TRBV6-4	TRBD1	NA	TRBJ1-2	CASSDPTENRGLYGYTF	TGTGCCAGCAGTGACCCTACGGAGAACAGGGGCCTCTATGGCTACACCTTC
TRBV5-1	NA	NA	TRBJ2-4	CASRSGTELNIQYF	TGCGCCAGCAGGTCCGGGACGGAGCTAAACATTCAGTACTTC
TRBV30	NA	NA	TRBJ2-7	CAWSVRQGGTYEQYF	TGTGCCTGGAGTGTACGTCAAGGAGGCACCTACGAGCAGTACTTC
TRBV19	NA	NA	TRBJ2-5	CASSSSSGSSETQYF	TGTGCCAGTAGTTCGAGTAGCGGATCCTCGGAGACCCAGTACTTC
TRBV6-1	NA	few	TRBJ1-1	CASTPTSGRSEAFF	TGTGCCAGCACCCCGACGTCAGGGAGATCTGAAGCTTTCTTT
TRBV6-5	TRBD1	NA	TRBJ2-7	CASRFLQGSYEQYF	TGTGCCAGCAGGTTTCTACAGGGGTCCTACGAGCAGTACTTC
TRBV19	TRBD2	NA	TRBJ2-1	CATKRDLRDEQFF	TGTGCCACCAAGCGGGACCTGAGGGATGAGCAGTTCTTC
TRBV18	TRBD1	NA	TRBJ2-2	CASSDRESGELFF	TGTGCCAGTTCGGACAGGGAGTCCGGGGAGCTGTTTTTT
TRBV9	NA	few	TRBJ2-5	CASSFTDNQETQYF	TGTGCCAGCAGCTTCACAGACAACCAAGAGACCCAGTACTTC
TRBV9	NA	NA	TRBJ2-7	CASSPSGAGWDEQYF	TGTGCCAGCAGCCCCTCGGGAGCAGGGTGGGACGAGCAGTACTTC
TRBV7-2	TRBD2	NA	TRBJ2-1	CASSLWGLANEQFF	TGTGCCAGCAGCTTGTGGGGACTAGCCAATGAGCAGTTCTTC